A single sample is the source of the 28 T cell receptor beta chains below, sequenced in a study of blood T cell repertoires in COVID-19. The protocol was immunoSEQ multiplex PCR, while the TCRdb copy is restricted to in-frame clones and leaves out a portion. The data contain hundreds of thousands of clones, 70% to 90% of them singletons. Sequenced material: PBMCs or T cells enriched from blood (not recorded which). All receptors come from a woman aged 50 to 65 in a cohort exposed to, infected with or recovered from COVID-19 (not recorded which).

This chain uses TRBV5-6 with TRBJ2-3; 9 positions agree with TRBD2. In germline, CDR1 is SGHDT, CDR2 YYEEEE. This CDR3 spans 14 amino acids. The ends lost 1 base at V and 4 bases at J; junction bases unmatched: 1. The CDR3 spells CASSLLAGPDTQYF. The CDR3 nucleotides are TGTGCCAGCAGCTTGCTAGCGGGGCCAGATACGCAGTATTTT. The full variable domain, in which reference TRBV5-6 and TRBJ2-3 provide the parts outside the CDR3, is DAGVTQSPTHLIKTRGQQVTLRCSPKSGHDTVSWYQQALGQGPQFIFQYYEEEERQRGNFPDRFSGHQFPNYSSELNVNALLLGDSALYLCASSLLAGPDTQYFGPGTRLTVL.

The chain couples TRBV7-9 to TRBJ2-7; 8 positions agree with TRBD1. The CDR3 covers 16 residues. Trimming removed 4 bases from V and 0 bases from J; junction bases left unmatched: 8. Per the germline V gene, CDR1 is SEHNR and CDR2 is FQNEAQ (reference sequence). The CDR3 nucleotides read TGTGCCAGCAGCTCTCATACAGGGGGGAGCTCCTACGAGCAGTACTTC. Residues: CASSSHTGGSSYEQYF.

The chain links TRBV9 to TRBJ2-5; tentative D call: TRBD2 (5 bases). CDR1 and CDR2 from the germline V gene are SGDLS and YYNGEE. The ends were cut back, 0 bases at V and 3 bases at J, with 27 bases in the middle. CDR3 length equals 20 residues. The CDR3 sequence is CASSVAFGGRTGNQEETQYF. The CDR3, as DNA: TGTGCCAGCAGCGTAGCGTTCGGAGGTCGGACGGGGAACCAGGAAGAGACCCAGTACTTC. Supplemented by reference TRBV9 and TRBJ2-5, the full variable domain reads DSGVTQTPKHLITATGQRVTLRCSPRSGDLSVYWYQQSLDQGLQFLIQYYNGEERAKGNILERFSAQQFPDLHSELNLSSLELGDSALYFCASSVAFGGRTGNQEETQYFGPGTRLLVL.

The chain recombines TRBV6-6 with TRBJ1-4; D is unclear. This CDR3 is 15 amino acids long. The ends were cut back, 5 bases at V and 1 base at J, with 11 bases in the middle. Germline-derived CDR1 and CDR2 are MNHNY and SVGAGI (reference sequence). Here the CDR3 reads CASSGRSETNEKLFF. CDR3 in DNA: TGTGCCAGCAGTGGTCGGAGTGAAACTAATGAAAAACTGTTTTTT.

V and J are TRBV2 and TRBJ2-7; D perhaps matches TRBD1 (5 bases). V was trimmed by 7 bases and J by 2 bases, leaving 12 bases between them. The CDR3 totals 13 residues. In germline, CDR1 is SNHLY, CDR2 FYNNEI. This CDR3 is CASKVGQTYEQYF. The CDR3 DNA follows: TGTGCCAGCAAGGTGGGGCAGACCTACGAGCAGTACTTC.

The chain uses TRBV15 and TRBJ2-1; D is unclear. The germline gives CDR1 LNHNV, CDR2 YYDKDF (reference sequence). This CDR3 contains 12 residues. Between the trimmed V and J ends, which lost 9 bases and 8 bases, there was a span of 14 bases. This CDR3 reads CATMSPAHEQFF. In DNA, the CDR3 is TGTGCCACGATGAGCCCCGCCCATGAGCAGTTCTTC.

The chain links TRBV28 to TRBJ1-4; 8 bases are a match to TRBD1. The CDR3 contains 16 residues. Germline trimming cut 1 base from V and 4 bases from J; bases unmatched to any gene: 5. Germline assignment: CDR1 MDHEN and CDR2 SYDVKM. The CDR3 DNA sequence: TGTGCCAGCAGTTTATTGCGGACAGGGAATAATGAAAAACTGTTTTTT. Translating gives CASSLLRTGNNEKLFF.

The chain carries TRBV27 and TRBJ2-2; a possible D gene is TRBD1 (6 bases). The CDR3 runs 15 residues. CDR1 is MNHEY and CDR2 is SMNVEV in the germline V gene (reference sequence). With 3 bases removed from V and 1 base from J, the gap between germline ends came to 9 bases. Here the CDR3 DNA reads TGTGCCAGCAGTTTCGACAGGTGGAACACCGGGGAGCTGTTTTTT. Encoded protein: CASSFDRWNTGELFF.

The V and J genes are TRBV5-1 and TRBJ2-3, with D hard to call. The germline gives CDR1 SGHRS, CDR2 YFSETQ. V was cut by 2 bases and J by 1 base, with 8 bases left in between. This CDR3 has 14 residues. The DNA of the CDR3 is TGCGCCAGCAGCTTATCTGGCCGCACAGATACGCAGTATTTT. Amino acid sequence: CASSLSGRTDTQYF.

The chain employs TRBV6-5 and TRBJ1-2, with 7 bases aligning to TRBD1. Per the germline V gene, CDR1 is MNHEY and CDR2 is SVGAGI. The CDR3 length is 12 residues. The V and J ends lost 9 bases and 8 bases, in that order; junction bases with no gene match: 9. CDR3 nucleotides: TGTGCCAGTCGGACAGGTTCTTCGGGCTACACCTTC. Its protein is CASRTGSSGYTF.

V is TRBV5-1 and J is TRBJ2-5; 8 positions agree with TRBD2. Germline-derived CDR1 and CDR2 are SGHRS and YFSETQ. The CDR3 length is 16 residues. The ends lost 4 bases at V and 1 base at J; junction bases unmatched: 9. The chain's CDR3 is CASSTGVAGGQETQYF. DNA of the CDR3: TGCGCCAGCAGCACCGGGGTGGCGGGGGGCCAAGAGACCCAGTACTTC.

The J gene is TRBJ1-6, the V gene TRBV6-2 or TRBV6-3; D is uncertain. The germline V gene has CDR1 MNHEY and CDR2 SVGEGT. This CDR3 is built from 16 residues. V lost 1 base to trimming and J lost 8 bases, with 15 bases between them. CDR3 sequence: CASSYFWSLRDSPLHF. The CDR3 nucleotides are TGTGCCAGCAGTTACTTTTGGTCCCTGCGGGATTCACCCCTCCACTTT.

About this clone: Other DNA sequences of this sample code for an identical CDR3. This chain joins TRBV18 and TRBJ1-3, with 8 bases matching TRBD1. Germline CDR1 is KGHSH and CDR2 is LQKENI. The CDR3 consists of 15 residues. After removal of 3 bases from V and 4 bases from J, the junction contained 5 bases not matched to a gene. The CDR3 loop reads CASSPRQGSGNTIYF. In DNA form, the CDR3 reads TGTGCCAGCTCACCCAGACAGGGGTCAGGAAACACCATATATTTT. Combining the CDR3 with reference TRBV18 and TRBJ1-3 gives the whole variable domain NAGVMQNPRHLVRRRGQEARLRCSPMKGHSHVYWYRQLPEEGLKFMVYLQKENIIDESGMPKERFSAEFPKEGPSILRIQQVVRGDSAAYFCASSPRQGSGNTIYFGEGSWLTVV.

V is TRBV14 and J is TRBJ2-2; D perhaps matches TRBD2 (5 bases). The ends were cut back, 7 bases at V and 1 base at J, with 10 bases in the middle. The germline V gene encodes CDR1 SGHDN and CDR2 FVKESK. CDR3 length: 14 amino acids. In DNA, the CDR3 is TGTGCCAGCAACCACGCGGGGAACACCGGGGAGCTGTTTTTT. It codes for CASNHAGNTGELFF.

The chain couples TRBV10-3 to TRBJ2-5; 7 bases map to TRBD1. V shed 0 bases and J 1 base; nucleotides not matched to a gene: 5. CDR1 is ENHRY and CDR2 is SYGVKD in the germline V gene. The length of the CDR3 is 16 residues. DNA of the CDR3: TGTGCCATCAGTGAGTCCTCCGGGACAGCCCAAGAGACCCAGTACTTC. This sequence encodes CAISESSGTAQETQYF.

The chain couples TRBV7-9 to TRBJ1-6; a possible D gene is TRBD1 (5 bases). Germline V CDR1 and CDR2: SEHNR, FQNEAQ (reference sequence). Deletions cut 5 bases from V and 6 bases from J, with 11 bases between. CDR3 length equals 14 residues. In DNA, the CDR3 is TGTGCCAGCAGCCAGGACAACTTTAATTCACCCCTCCACTTT. Protein sequence: CASSQDNFNSPLHF.

The rearrangement joins TRBV9 to TRBJ2-7, with 7 bases matching TRBD1. Germline V gene data show CDR1 as SGDLS and CDR2 as YYNGEE. J was trimmed by 0 bases and V by 0 bases; bases with no gene match: 3. The CDR3 is 15 amino acids. CDR3 amino acids: CASSVEGAYSYEQYF. In nucleotides, the CDR3 is TGTGCCAGCAGCGTAGAGGGGGCCTACTCCTACGAGCAGTACTTC.

The gene calls are TRBV11-1 and TRBJ2-1, with TRBD2 matching over 10 bases. Germline V gives CDR1 SGHAT, CDR2 FQDESV (reference sequence). V lost 4 bases and J lost 8; bases outside the gene matches: 8. The CDR3 consists of 15 residues. CDR3 in amino acids: CASSSSGGAGDEQFF. CDR3 in DNA: TGTGCCAGCAGCTCCAGCGGGGGGGCTGGCGATGAGCAGTTCTTC.

The CDR3 spells CASSFQFRGGGQTQYF. The CDR3 DNA follows: TGTGCCAGCAGCTTCCAGTTTCGGGGGGGCGGGCAGACCCAGTACTTC. The genes are TRBV7-2 and TRBJ2-5, with 8 bases identical to TRBD2. Germline V gives CDR1 SGHTA, CDR2 FQGNSA. Trimming at V came to 3 bases and at J to 6 bases, leaving 12 bases not matched to a gene. The CDR3 has 16 amino acids. Full variable domain (outside the CDR3, taken from reference TRBV7-2 and TRBJ2-5): GAGVSQSPSNKVTEKGKDVELRCDPISGHTALYWYRQSLGQGLEFLIYFQGNSAPDKSGLPSDRFSAERTGGSVSTLTIQRTQQEDSAVYLCASSFQFRGGGQTQYFGPGTRLLVL.

There are a few counts of this clone. The chain joins TRBV2 to TRBJ1-2; a weak D match, TRBD1 (5 bases). Trimming took 9 bases from V and 6 from J, leaving 20 bases between them. This CDR3 is built from 14 residues. Germline V gene lookup returns CDR1 SNHLY and CDR2 FYNNEI. CDR3: CASRGVGGSDGYTF. The CDR3 bases are TGTGCCAGTAGGGGTGTTGGAGGGTCGGATGGCTACACCTTC.

The V call is TRBV18, the J call TRBJ2-5; 14 bases fit TRBD2. This CDR3 spans 17 amino acids. V shed 6 bases and J 1 base; nucleotides not matched to a gene: 7. Per germline, CDR1 KGHSH and CDR2 LQKENI. For the CDR3, the DNA is TGTGCCAGCTCTTCGACTAGCGGGGGGGCCGTCCAAGAGACCCAGTACTTC. It specifies CASSSTSGGAVQETQYF.

The V call is TRBV2, the J call TRBJ1-2; tentative D call: TRBD1 (6 bases). Germline V gene sequence: CDR1 SNHLY, CDR2 FYNNEI. CDR3 length: 13 amino acids. The V end was cut by 4 bases, the J end by 6 bases, with 12 bases between. In DNA, the CDR3 is TGTGCCAGCAGTGGATACAGGGCCCATGGCTACACCTTC. Translation gives CASSGYRAHGYTF.

V usage is TRBV2 and J usage is TRBJ1-4; no clear D gene. Trimming removed 3 bases at V and 12 bases at J, with 17 bases between. This CDR3 comprises 14 residues. Germline V lookup: CDR1 SNHLY, CDR2 FYNNEI. DNA for the CDR3: TGTGCCAGCAGTGACGCAGGCGCCGTGGAGGAACTGTTTTTT. This translates into CASSDAGAVEELFF.

The chain is built from TRBV5-1 and TRBJ2-7; 9 positions match TRBD1. Germline assignment: CDR1 SGHRS and CDR2 YFSETQ. V was pared by 8 bases and J by 2 bases, with 2 bases of the junction left unmatched. The CDR3 totals 12 residues. CDR3 amino acids: CASRTGAYEQYF. The CDR3 DNA sequence: TGCGCCAGTAGGACAGGGGCCTACGAGCAGTACTTC.

The genes are TRBV28 and TRBJ1-2, with D hard to call. The CDR3 runs 12 residues. Trimming took 3 bases from V and 8 from J, leaving 10 bases between them. Germline CDR1 reads MDHEN; CDR2 reads SYDVKM. The CDR3 region has the DNA TGTGCCAGCAGTTTTAAGCCCAACGGCTACACCTTC. It is translated as CASSFKPNGYTF.

This rearrangement joins TRBV28 to TRBJ1-2, with D unresolved. The CDR3 runs 13 residues. Germline values: CDR1 MDHEN, CDR2 SYDVKM. Trimming took off 3 bases at V and 7 bases at J, with 12 bases between the two ends. CDR3 in amino acids: CASSLGGVAGYTF. The CDR3 region has the DNA TGTGCCAGCAGTTTGGGCGGGGTTGCTGGCTACACCTTC.

The genes are TRBV28 and TRBJ1-1; no firm D call. V lost 1 base and J 6 bases, leaving 12 bases between the germline ends. CDR3 length: 14 amino acids. Germline assignment: CDR1 MDHEN and CDR2 SYDVKM. CDR3 in amino acids: CASSLFTHYSEAFF. CDR3 sequence (DNA): TGTGCCAGCAGTTTATTTACACATTATTCTGAAGCTTTCTTT. Full variable domain (outside the CDR3, taken from reference TRBV28 and TRBJ1-1): DVKVTQSSRYLVKRTGEKVFLECVQDMDHENMFWYRQDPGLGLRLIYFSYDVKMKEKGDIPEGYSVSREKKERFSLILESASTNQTSMYLCASSLFTHYSEAFFGQGTRLTVV.

This clone was counted once. Other DNA sequences in this sample translate to the same CDR3. This chain connects TRBV24-1 to TRBJ2-7; D is ambiguous. V was shortened by 3 bases and J by 4 bases, with 3 bases between the two germline ends. Per germline, CDR1 KGHDR and CDR2 SFDVKD. The CDR3 sequence is 11 residues long. CDR3 sequence: CATSDLYEQYF. CDR3 bases: TGTGCCACCAGTGATCTATACGAGCAGTACTTC.